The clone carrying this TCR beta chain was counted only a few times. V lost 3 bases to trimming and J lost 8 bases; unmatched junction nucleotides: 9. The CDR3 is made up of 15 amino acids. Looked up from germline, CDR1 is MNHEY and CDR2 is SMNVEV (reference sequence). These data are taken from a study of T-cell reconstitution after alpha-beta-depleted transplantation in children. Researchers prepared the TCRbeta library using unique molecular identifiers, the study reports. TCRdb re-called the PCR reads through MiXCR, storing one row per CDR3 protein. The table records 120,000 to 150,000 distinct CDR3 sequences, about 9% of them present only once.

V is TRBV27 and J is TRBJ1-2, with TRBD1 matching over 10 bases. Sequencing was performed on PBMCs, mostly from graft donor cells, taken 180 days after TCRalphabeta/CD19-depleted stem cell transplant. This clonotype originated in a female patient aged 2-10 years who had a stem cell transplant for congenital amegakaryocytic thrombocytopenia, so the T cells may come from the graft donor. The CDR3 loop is CASSFRDRGFYGYTF. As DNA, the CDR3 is TGTGCCAGCAGTTTCCGGGACAGGGGATTCTACGGCTACACCTTC.